These T cell receptor beta chains were read from a single sample in a study of cytomegalovirus exposure and HLA in healthy donors. Only in-frame clones appear in the TCRdb table, and some are missing; sequencing was by immunoSEQ multiplex PCR. The repertoire holds fewer than 250,000 clones, with approximately 80% as singletons. The specimen was PBMCs. The receptors stem from a young man in good health and CMV-seronegative. The CDR3 runs from the conserved cysteine through the conserved F or W. Each record gives: clone size, J gene, V gene, D gene, CDR3 protein, CDR3 DNA. D genes are given only for firm matches. For some rows the clone size is stated as once, few or many, or as a class when expanded; others skip it.

size: NA; J: TRBJ1-2; V: TRBV4-3; D: NA; CDR3: CASSQETTYLYGYTF; DNA: TGCGCCAGCAGCCAAGAAACTACCTATCTTTATGGCTACACCTTC
size: few; J: TRBJ2-7; V: TRBV6-4; D: NA; CDR3: CASSLPYEQYF; DNA: TGTGCCAGCAGTCTTCCGTACGAGCAGTACTTC
size: NA; J: TRBJ1-1; V: TRBV5-1; D: TRBD1; CDR3: CASSLAQGVTEAFF; DNA: TGCGCCAGCAGCTTGGCCCAGGGGGTCACTGAAGCTTTCTTT
size: NA; J: TRBJ2-3; V: TRBV6-1; D: TRBD1; CDR3: CASRLRGGGTDTQYF; DNA: TGTGCCAGCAGGCTAAGAGGGGGCGGCACAGATACGCAGTATTTT
size: few; J: TRBJ2-3; V: TRBV5-1; D: NA; CDR3: CASSLPGDTQYF; DNA: TGCGCCAGCAGCTTGCCCGGAGATACGCAGTATTTT
size: few; J: TRBJ2-5; V: TRBV4-2; D: TRBD2; CDR3: CASSQDSLAGEETQYF; DNA: TGTGCCAGCAGCCAAGATTCACTAGCGGGGGAAGAGACCCAGTACTTC
size: NA; J: TRBJ2-7; V: TRBV28; D: NA; CDR3: CASSRTVGVQYF; DNA: TGTGCCAGCAGCCGGACAGTAGGTGTGCAGTACTTC
size: NA; J: TRBJ2-7; V: TRBV4-1; D: NA; CDR3: CASSQYSGQGYEQYF; DNA: TGCGCCAGCAGCCAATACTCGGGACAAGGCTACGAGCAGTACTTC
size: NA; J: TRBJ1-1; V: TRBV5-6; D: TRBD1; CDR3: CASSFGTGGEKAFF; DNA: TGTGCCAGCAGCTTCGGGACAGGGGGCGAAAAAGCTTTCTTT
size: NA; J: TRBJ2-5; V: TRBV28; D: NA; CDR3: CASSLASLETQYF; DNA: TGTGCCAGCAGTTTAGCGTCCCTAGAGACCCAGTACTTC
size: NA; J: TRBJ1-4; V: TRBV6-6; D: NA; CDR3: CASSRDGTRNEKLFF; DNA: TGTGCCAGCAGTAGAGATGGGACAAGGAATGAAAAACTGTTTTTT
size: NA; J: TRBJ2-3; V: TRBV5-1; D: NA; CDR3: CASSLGTAEDTQYF; DNA: TGCGCCAGCAGCTTGGGGACTGCCGAGGATACGCAGTATTTT
size: once; J: TRBJ1-4; V: TRBV18; D: NA; CDR3: CASSRQHGTPNEKLFF; DNA: TGTGCCAGCTCACGACAACACGGAACCCCTAATGAAAAACTGTTTTTT
size: NA; J: TRBJ1-1; V: TRBV5-1; D: TRBD1; CDR3: CASSPNPGQAQAFF; DNA: TGCGCCAGCAGCCCGAACCCAGGACAGGCCCAAGCTTTCTTT
size: NA; J: TRBJ2-3; V: TRBV15; D: NA; CDR3: CATSREYTTDTQYF; DNA: TGTGCCACCAGCAGAGAATACACCACAGATACGCAGTATTTT
size: NA; J: TRBJ1-4; V: TRBV28; D: TRBD1; CDR3: CASSPYGQGGNEKLFF; DNA: TGTGCCAGCAGTCCTTACGGACAGGGAGGTAATGAAAAACTGTTTTTT
size: NA; J: TRBJ2-1; V: TRBV6-6; D: NA; CDR3: CASSYGPGGGYNEQFF; DNA: TGTGCCAGCAGTTACGGGCCCGGGGGTGGCTACAATGAGCAGTTCTTC
size: NA; J: TRBJ2-2; V: TRBV21-1; D: NA; CDR3: CASSQTLKGGDAPGELFF; DNA: TGTGCCAGCTCCCAAACCCTCAAAGGCGGGGACGCACCCGGGGAGCTGTTTTTT
size: NA; J: TRBJ2-7; V: TRBV6-4; D: NA; CDR3: CASIIRSVYEQYF; DNA: TGTGCCAGCATTATCCGGTCCGTATACGAGCAGTACTTC
size: NA; J: TRBJ2-2; V: TRBV6-5; D: NA; CDR3: CASSLMEGGELFF; DNA: TGTGCCAGCAGTCTGATGGAGGGCGGGGAGCTGTTTTTT
size: NA; J: TRBJ1-1; V: TRBV28; D: NA; CDR3: CASSLWATEAFF; DNA: TGTGCCAGCAGTTTATGGGCCACTGAAGCTTTCTTT
size: NA; J: TRBJ2-5; V: TRBV27; D: TRBD1; CDR3: CASSSLKTGGIQETQYF; DNA: TGTGCCAGCAGTTCCCTAAAAACAGGGGGCATCCAAGAGACCCAGTACTTC
size: NA; J: TRBJ1-6; V: TRBV28; D: NA; CDR3: CASSAGRRNNSPLHF; DNA: TGTGCCAGCAGTGCGGGACGCAGGAATAATTCACCCCTCCACTTT
size: NA; J: TRBJ2-7; V: TRBV7-2; D: NA; CDR3: CASSPDPGLGEQYF; DNA: TGTGCCAGCAGCCCCGACCCAGGTCTGGGCGAGCAGTACTTC
size: NA; J: TRBJ2-1; V: TRBV5-1; D: NA; CDR3: CASSQDSPYNEQFF; DNA: TGCGCCAGCAGCCAAGACAGTCCCTACAATGAGCAGTTCTTC
size: NA; J: TRBJ2-7; V: TRBV7-2; D: NA; CDR3: CASSSQVSSYEQYF; DNA: TGTGCCAGCAGCTCCCAGGTTAGCTCCTACGAGCAGTACTTC
size: NA; J: TRBJ2-3; V: TRBV28; D: TRBD2; CDR3: CASRGGLTDTQYF; DNA: TGTGCCAGCCGGGGGGGCCTCACAGATACGCAGTATTTT
size: NA; J: TRBJ2-7; V: TRBV2; D: TRBD1; CDR3: CASSEVGTAYEQYF; DNA: TGTGCCAGCAGTGAAGTGGGGACAGCCTACGAGCAGTACTTC
size: NA; J: TRBJ1-6; V: TRBV28; D: TRBD1; CDR3: CATLPGSGTGMSPLHF; DNA: TGTGCCACCCTCCCAGGGTCCGGGACAGGGATGTCACCCCTCCACTTT
size: NA; J: TRBJ1-1; V: TRBV29-1; D: NA; CDR3: CSASGASEAFF; DNA: TGCAGCGCATCAGGGGCCAGTGAAGCTTTCTTT
size: NA; J: TRBJ2-4; V: TRBV27; D: NA; CDR3: CASSFFAGDIQYF; DNA: TGTGCCAGCAGTTTTTTTGCAGGGGACATTCAGTACTTC
size: NA; J: TRBJ2-5; V: TRBV2; D: TRBD2; CDR3: CASSTSGGAPVETQYF; DNA: TGTGCCAGCAGTACTAGCGGGGGGGCCCCCGTGGAGACCCAGTACTTC
size: NA; J: TRBJ1-1; V: TRBV7-9; D: NA; CDR3: CASSLVVGGETEAFF; DNA: TGTGCCAGCAGCTTAGTGGTCGGAGGAGAAACTGAAGCTTTCTTT
size: NA; J: TRBJ2-1; V: TRBV15; D: TRBD2; CDR3: CATSPQNSGGREQFF; DNA: TGTGCCACCAGCCCCCAGAATAGCGGGGGGCGTGAGCAGTTCTTC
size: NA; J: TRBJ2-7; V: TRBV29-1; D: TRBD1; CDR3: CSVGQEVREQYF; DNA: TGCAGCGTAGGACAGGAGGTCCGTGAGCAGTACTTC
size: NA; J: TRBJ2-7; V: TRBV27; D: TRBD1; CDR3: CASSHRGPTGGPYEQYF; DNA: TGTGCCAGCAGCCACCGGGGGCCGACAGGGGGCCCCTACGAGCAGTACTTC